This is a list of T cell receptor beta chains from one sample in a study of shared clonotypes between healthy human individuals. Only in-frame clones appear in the TCRdb table, and some are missing; sequencing was by immunoSEQ multiplex PCR. The sample lists 900,000 to 1,200,000 clones, roughly 74% occurring once. Sequenced material: memory CD4+ T cells from PBMCs. Receptors originate from a young man in good health. Some clones in this sample may be carry-over from other donors' samples. Each CDR3 is given with its conserved first and last residue. D genes are given only for firm matches. Rows give clone size only sometimes, using once, few, many, or a class for an expanded clone.

TRBV15	TRBJ2-7	-	-	TGTGCCACCAGCAGAGATCTCGTCAGGGCTGACTACGAGCAGTACTTC	CATSRDLVRADYEQYF
TRBV28	TRBJ2-2	-	-	TGTGCCAGCACCCGACCTGTTGAGTTAGTAAGCACCGGGGAGCTGTTTTTT	CASTRPVELVSTGELFF
TRBV18	TRBJ2-5	-	-	TGTGCCAGCTCACCACCGAATCGGAACCAAGAGACCCAGTACTTC	CASSPPNRNQETQYF
TRBV7-9	TRBJ2-1	TRBD2	-	TGTGCCAGCAGCGTGGGACTAGCGGGAGTCGTTGAGCAGTTCTTC	CASSVGLAGVVEQFF
TRBV11-2	TRBJ1-3	TRBD1	-	TGTGCCAGCAGCTCCCAGACAGGGGCCACCTCTGGGAACACCATATATTTT	CASSSQTGATSGNTIYF
TRBV21-1	TRBJ2-7	-	-	TGTGCCAGCAGCAGACGGGACAGGGGGCTCCCTCTAAGCTACGAGCAGTACTTC	CASSRRDRGLPLSYEQYF
TRBV5-4	TRBJ1-1	-	-	TGTGCCAGCAGCTTGAAAGGTGGCACTGAAGCTTTCTTT	CASSLKGGTEAFF
TRBV5-1	TRBJ2-3	-	-	TGCGCCAGCAGCTTGGCCGCGACAGATACGCAGTATTTT	CASSLAATDTQYF
TRBV11-2	TRBJ2-2	TRBD2	-	TGTGCCAGCAGCCATGGACTAGCGGTCGCCGGAGCCGGGGAGCTGTTTTTT	CASSHGLAVAGAGELFF
TRBV14	TRBJ2-7	-	-	TGTGCCAGCAGCCGCGGGACTCGTTCCTACGAGCAGTACTTC	CASSRGTRSYEQYF
TRBV9	TRBJ2-1	TRBD2	-	TGTGCCAGCACCTCACGTATGCTAGCGGGAAGGGATGAGCAGTTCTTC	CASTSRMLAGRDEQFF
TRBV7-7	TRBJ2-1	-	-	TGTGCCAGCAGCTTGAATCCGGGAGCTCGAAACAATGAGCAGTTCTTC	CASSLNPGARNNEQFF
TRBV7-9	TRBJ2-2	-	few	TGTGCCAGCAGCTTGGGGGGATCGCTCGTTGATGGGGAGCTGTTTTTT	CASSLGGSLVDGELFF
TRBV11-3	TRBJ2-5	-	-	TGTGCCAGCAGCTTATATGGGGGCCGAGAGACCCAGTACTTC	CASSLYGGRETQYF
TRBV5-4	TRBJ2-5	-	-	TGTGCCAGCAGCCTATACGAGACCCAGTACTTC	CASSLYETQYF
TRBV30	TRBJ2-5	TRBD2	-	TGTGCCTGGAGTAAACCGGGACTAGGGATGGAGACCCAGTACTTC	CAWSKPGLGMETQYF
TRBV20-1	TRBJ2-7	-	-	TGCAGTGCTAGATTTGGACACGAGCAGTACTTC	CSARFGHEQYF
TRBV6-1	TRBJ2-7	TRBD2	few	TGTGCCAGCAGTGGGGGAGGGACTAGCGCCTCCCTCTCCTACGAGCAGTACTTC	CASSGGGTSASLSYEQYF
TRBV10-2	TRBJ1-3	-	once	TGCGCCAGCAGTGAGTCGTCTGGAAACACCATATATTTT	CASSESSGNTIYF
TRBV28	TRBJ1-3	-	-	TGTGCCAGCAGTTTGTCCCGAAGGGGGAACACCATATATTTT	CASSLSRRGNTIYF
TRBV6-5	TRBJ2-1	-	-	TGTGCCAGCGAGCCGCCGGGCCTCAATGAGCAGTTCTTC	CASEPPGLNEQFF
TRBV4-1	TRBJ1-2	-	-	TGCGCCAGCAGCCAACAGGGGACCTATGGCTACACCTTC	CASSQQGTYGYTF
TRBV5-4	TRBJ1-2	TRBD1	once	TGTGCCAGCAGCTTACCTAGGACAGGCGGAGGCTACACCTTC	CASSLPRTGGGYTF
TRBV7-3	TRBJ2-1	-	-	TGTGCCAGCAGCTTTCGCCTACAGTCCTACAATGAGCAGTTCTTC	CASSFRLQSYNEQFF
TRBV29-1	TRBJ2-5	-	-	TGCAGCGTTGAAGAAAAATCCCAAAGAGAGACCCAGTACTTC	CSVEEKSQRETQYF
TRBV19	TRBJ1-4	-	-	TGTGCCACGTCCGTTATGCCTAATGAAAAACTGTTTTTT	CATSVMPNEKLFF
TRBV5-4	TRBJ2-6	-	-	TGTGCCAGCAGCTTGGAAGGGCTCTCTGGGGCCAACGTCCTGACTTTC	CASSLEGLSGANVLTF
TRBV2	TRBJ2-7	TRBD1	many	TGTGCCAGCAGTGAAAGTGGAAGGGGGCTTCAGCAGTACTTC	CASSESGRGLQQYF
TRBV2	TRBJ2-3	TRBD2	-	TGTGCCAGCAGTGATACCCTAGCGGGAGGAGATACGCAGTATTTT	CASSDTLAGGDTQYF
TRBV2	TRBJ1-4	-	-	TGTGCCAGCAGCGCTTTTGGGGAGGATGAAAAACTGTTTTTT	CASSAFGEDEKLFF
TRBV7-6	TRBJ2-7	TRBD2	many	TGTGCCAGCAGCCTAAGGGCGGGGGACGAGCAGTACTTC	CASSLRAGDEQYF
TRBV29-1	TRBJ2-1	TRBD2	once	TGCAGCGGGATACTAGCGGGACGGACCTACAATGAGCAGTTCTTC	CSGILAGRTYNEQFF
TRBV18	TRBJ2-2	-	-	TGTGCCAGCTCACCGAATATAAACCGGGCCACCGGGGAGCTGTTTTTT	CASSPNINRATGELFF